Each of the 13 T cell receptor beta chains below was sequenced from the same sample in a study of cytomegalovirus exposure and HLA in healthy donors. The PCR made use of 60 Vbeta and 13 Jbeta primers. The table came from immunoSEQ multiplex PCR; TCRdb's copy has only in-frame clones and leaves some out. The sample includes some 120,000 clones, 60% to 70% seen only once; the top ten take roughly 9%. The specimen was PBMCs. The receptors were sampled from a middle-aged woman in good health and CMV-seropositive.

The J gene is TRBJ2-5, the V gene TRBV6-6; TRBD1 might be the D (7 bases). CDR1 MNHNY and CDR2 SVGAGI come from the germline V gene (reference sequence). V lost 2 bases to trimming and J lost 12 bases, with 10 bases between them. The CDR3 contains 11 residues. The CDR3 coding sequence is TGTGCCAGCAGTTACCAGGGGGAGGAGTACTTC. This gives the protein CASSYQGEEYF.

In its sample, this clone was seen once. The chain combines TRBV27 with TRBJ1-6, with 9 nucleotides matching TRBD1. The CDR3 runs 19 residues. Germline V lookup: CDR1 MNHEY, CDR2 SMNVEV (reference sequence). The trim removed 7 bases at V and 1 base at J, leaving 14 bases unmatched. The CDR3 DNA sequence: TGTGCCAGCAAGACGAAGCGGGACAGGGTCTCGTCCTATAATTCACCCCTCCACTTT. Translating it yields CASKTKRDRVSSYNSPLHF.

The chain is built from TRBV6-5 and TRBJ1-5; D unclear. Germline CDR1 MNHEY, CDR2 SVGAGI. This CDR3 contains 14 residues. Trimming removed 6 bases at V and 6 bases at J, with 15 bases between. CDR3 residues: CASREEGIFQPQHF. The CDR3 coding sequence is TGTGCCAGCAGGGAGGAAGGAATTTTTCAGCCCCAGCATTTT.

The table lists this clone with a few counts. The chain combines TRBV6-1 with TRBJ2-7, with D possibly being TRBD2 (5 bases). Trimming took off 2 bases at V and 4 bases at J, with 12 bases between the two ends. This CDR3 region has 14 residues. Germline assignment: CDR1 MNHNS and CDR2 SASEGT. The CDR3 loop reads CASSEREGSYEQYF. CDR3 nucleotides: TGTGCCAGCAGTGAACGGGAAGGGAGTTACGAGCAGTACTTC.

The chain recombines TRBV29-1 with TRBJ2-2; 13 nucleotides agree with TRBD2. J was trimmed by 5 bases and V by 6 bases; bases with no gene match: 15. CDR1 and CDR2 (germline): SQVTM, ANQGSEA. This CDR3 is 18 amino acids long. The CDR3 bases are TGCAGCGTGCTAGACAGAGGACTAGCGGGAGAATATACCGGGGAGCTGTTTTTT. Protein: CSVLDRGLAGEYTGELFF.

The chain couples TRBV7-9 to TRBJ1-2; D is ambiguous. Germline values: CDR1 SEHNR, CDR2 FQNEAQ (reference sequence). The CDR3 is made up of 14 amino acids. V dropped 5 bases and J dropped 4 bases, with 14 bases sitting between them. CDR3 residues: CASSDSLEGYGYTF. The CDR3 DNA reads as TGTGCCAGCAGCGACTCACTTGAGGGCTATGGCTACACCTTC.

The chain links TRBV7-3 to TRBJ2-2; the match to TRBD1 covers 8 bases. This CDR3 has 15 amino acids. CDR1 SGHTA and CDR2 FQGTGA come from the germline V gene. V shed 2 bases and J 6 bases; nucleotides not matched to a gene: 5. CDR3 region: CASSLVQGEAGELFF. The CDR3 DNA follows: TGTGCCAGCAGCTTAGTACAGGGGGAGGCCGGGGAGCTGTTTTTT.

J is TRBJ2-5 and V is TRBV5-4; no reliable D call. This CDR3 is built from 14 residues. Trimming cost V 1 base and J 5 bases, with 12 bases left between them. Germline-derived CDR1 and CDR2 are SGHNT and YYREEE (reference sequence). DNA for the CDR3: TGTGCCAGCAGCTTGCAAGTGATCGGGGAGACCCAGTACTTC. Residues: CASSLQVIGETQYF.

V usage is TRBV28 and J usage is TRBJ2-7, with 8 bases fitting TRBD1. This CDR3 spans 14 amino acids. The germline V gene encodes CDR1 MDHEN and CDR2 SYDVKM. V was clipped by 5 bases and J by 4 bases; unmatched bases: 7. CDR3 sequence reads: CASSPSGGVYEQYF. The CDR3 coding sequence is TGTGCCAGCAGTCCCTCAGGGGGCGTTTACGAGCAGTACTTC.

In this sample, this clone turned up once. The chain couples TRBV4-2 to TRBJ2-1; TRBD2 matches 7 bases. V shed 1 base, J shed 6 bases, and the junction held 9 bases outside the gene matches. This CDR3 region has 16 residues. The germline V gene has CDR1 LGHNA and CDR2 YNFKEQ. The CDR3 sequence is CASSQGEGLVGNEQFF. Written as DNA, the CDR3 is TGTGCCAGCAGCCAAGGGGAGGGTCTGGTAGGCAATGAGCAGTTCTTC.

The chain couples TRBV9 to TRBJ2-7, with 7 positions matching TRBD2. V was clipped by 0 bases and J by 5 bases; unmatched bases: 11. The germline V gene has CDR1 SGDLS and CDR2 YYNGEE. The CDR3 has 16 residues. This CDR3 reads CASSVVPGGPSNEQYF. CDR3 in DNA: TGTGCCAGCAGCGTAGTTCCGGGGGGACCGTCGAACGAGCAGTACTTC.

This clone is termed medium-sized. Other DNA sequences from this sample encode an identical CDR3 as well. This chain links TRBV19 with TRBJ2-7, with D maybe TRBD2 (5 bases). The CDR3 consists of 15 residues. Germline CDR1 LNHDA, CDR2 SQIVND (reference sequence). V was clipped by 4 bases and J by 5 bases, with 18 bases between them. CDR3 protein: CASSTVAGPGNEQYF. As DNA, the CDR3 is TGTGCCAGTAGTACGGTGGCGGGCCCTGGGAACGAGCAGTACTTC.

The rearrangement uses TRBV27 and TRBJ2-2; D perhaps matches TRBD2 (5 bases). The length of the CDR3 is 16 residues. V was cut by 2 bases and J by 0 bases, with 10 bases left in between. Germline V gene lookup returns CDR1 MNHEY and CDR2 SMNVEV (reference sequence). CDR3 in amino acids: CASSLEDSANTGELFF. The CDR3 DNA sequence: TGTGCCAGCAGTTTAGAGGATAGCGCGAACACCGGGGAGCTGTTTTTT.